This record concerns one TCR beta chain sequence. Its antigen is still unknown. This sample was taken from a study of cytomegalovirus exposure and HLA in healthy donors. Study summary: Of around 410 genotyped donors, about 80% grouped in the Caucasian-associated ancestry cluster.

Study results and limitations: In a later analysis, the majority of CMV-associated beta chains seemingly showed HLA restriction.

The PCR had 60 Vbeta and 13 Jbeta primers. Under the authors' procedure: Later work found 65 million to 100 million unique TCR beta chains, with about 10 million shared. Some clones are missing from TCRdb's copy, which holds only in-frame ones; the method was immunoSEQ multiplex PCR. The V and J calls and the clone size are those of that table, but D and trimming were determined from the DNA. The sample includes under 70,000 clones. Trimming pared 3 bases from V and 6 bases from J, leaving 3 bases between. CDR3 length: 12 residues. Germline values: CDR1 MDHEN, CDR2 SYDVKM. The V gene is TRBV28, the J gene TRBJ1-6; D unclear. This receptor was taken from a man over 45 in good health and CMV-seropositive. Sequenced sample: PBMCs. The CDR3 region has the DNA TGTGCCAGCAGTTTTCGTAATTCACCCCTCCACTTT. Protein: CASSFRNSPLHF.